This T cell receptor beta chain comes out of a study of immune evolution from preneoplasia to lung adenocarcinoma. Trimming shortened V by 2 bases and J by 1 base, and 8 bases separated the two germline ends. The CDR3 length is 14 residues. Germline V CDR1 and CDR2: MNHEY, SVGAGI. The protocol was immunoSEQ multiplex PCR, while the TCRdb copy is restricted to in-frame clones and leaves out a portion. Here the sample spans about 4,900 clones, around nine tenths being singletons. The TCR was taken from a person aged 70 to 85 with lung adenocarcinoma. The sample taken for sequencing was FFPE atypical adenomatous hyperplasia tissue from the lung. Documented subset: atypical adenomatous hyperplasia (AAH), lung preneoplasia. The genes are TRBV6-5 and TRBJ1-1; D uncertain. CDR3 coding DNA: TGTGCCAGCAGTTACCCGGGAGAGAACACTGAAGCTTTCTTT. It translates to CASSYPGENTEAFF.